This passage covers 24 T cell receptor beta chains from one sample sequenced in a study of human T cells and chemical hapten exposure. The time point is: pre-sensitization, week 0. This sample's treatment: therapeutic diphenylcyclopropenone sensitization with weekly scalp DPC. TCRdb recomputed calls from the RACE reads with MiXCR, one row per CDR3 protein. The table has about 300,000 distinct CDR3 sequences, approximately 5.8% seen once. This specimen consisted of whole blood, obtained in connection with sensitization to the hapten diphenylcyclopropenone (DPC). The origin of the receptors is a woman younger than 30 with alopecia areata. Some clones in this sample may be carry-over from other donors' samples.

This chain links TRBV3-1 with TRBJ2-5, with D unresolved. This CDR3 region has 14 residues. V dropped 5 bases and J dropped 4 bases, with 14 bases sitting between them. Germline values: CDR1 LGHDT, CDR2 YNNKEL (reference sequence). The CDR3 DNA follows: TGTGCCAGCAGCGCCCGACAACGACTAGAGACCCAGTACTTC. Protein sequence: CASSARQRLETQYF.

The chain joins TRBV5-6 to TRBJ1-1, with D possibly TRBD1 on 6 matching bases. Germline CDR1 SGHDT, CDR2 YYEEEE. The CDR3 covers 12 residues. The V and J ends lost 4 bases and 6 bases respectively, with 10 bases between them. CDR3 bases: TGTGCCAGCAGCCCACAGGGCGCTGAAGCTTTCTTT. Translated: CASSPQGAEAFF.

This chain links TRBV12-3 or TRBV12-4 with TRBJ1-2; no firm D call. Trimming shortened V by 1 base and J by 7 bases, and 10 bases separated the two germline ends. This CDR3 has 13 residues. The CDR3 protein is CASSLEGARGYTF. The DNA for the CDR3 is TGTGCCAGCAGTTTAGAGGGTGCTCGTGGCTACACCTTC.

The J gene is TRBJ2-3, the V gene TRBV5-1; 15 bases agree with TRBD2. V shed 5 bases, J shed 3 bases, and the junction held 4 bases outside the gene matches. CDR1 is SGHRS and CDR2 is YFSETQ in the germline V gene. The CDR3 sequence is 16 residues long. In nucleotides, the CDR3 is TGCGCCAGCAGGTCCGGGACTAGCGGGGGGACAGATACGCAGTATTTT. Translated: CASRSGTSGGTDTQYF.

In its sample, this clonotype was seen many times. The rearrangement links TRBV6-2 or TRBV6-3 to TRBJ1-2, with TRBD1 matching over 7 bases. The length of the CDR3 is 14 residues. The trim removed 7 bases at V and 7 bases at J, leaving 12 bases unmatched. Germline CDR1 reads MNHEY; CDR2 reads SVGEGT. CDR3 in DNA: TGTGCCAGCACCCAGGGGGAGCTCGATGGTGGCTACACCTTC. Translating it yields CASTQGELDGGYTF.

This clonotype was detected many times. This sequence joins TRBV7-2 and TRBJ2-3; TRBD1 agrees at 11 bases. Germline V CDR1 and CDR2: SGHTA, FQGNSA. V shed 5 bases and J 7 bases; nucleotides not matched to a gene: 5. The CDR3 loop spans 14 amino acids. The CDR3 nucleotides are TGTGCCAGCAGCCCTGGACAGGGGGCAAATACGCAGTATTTT. Protein: CASSPGQGANTQYF.

This clonotype has at least ten counts. The chain combines TRBV9 with TRBJ2-3; TRBD1 matches at 8 bases. Germline CDR1 and CDR2: SGDLS and YYNGEE. This CDR3 has 15 amino acids. The J segment lost 3 bases and the V segment lost 4 bases, leaving 7 bases of the junction unmatched. CDR3 amino acids: CASSPARQGTDTQYF. The CDR3 nucleotides are TGTGCCAGCAGCCCAGCACGACAGGGGACAGATACGCAGTATTTT.

The V and J genes are TRBV5-4 and TRBJ1-2; D not certain. CDR3 length: 15 residues. V gave up 1 base and J gave up 2 bases, with 12 bases separating them. CDR1 is SGHNT, CDR2 YYREEE, per germline (reference sequence). CDR3 DNA sequence: TGTGCCAGCAGCTTGTATGTTTGGCAGAACTATGGCTACACCTTC. Translating gives CASSLYVWQNYGYTF.

The rearrangement uses TRBV5-4 and TRBJ1-1; D is possibly TRBD1 (6 bases). CDR3 length: 14 residues. Trimming took 4 bases from V and 4 from J, leaving 14 bases between them. Looked up from germline, CDR1 is SGHNT and CDR2 is YYREEE (reference sequence). Here the CDR3 reads CASSPQGRATEAFF. DNA of the CDR3: TGTGCCAGCAGCCCACAGGGCAGGGCCACTGAAGCTTTCTTT.

This clonotype was detected many times. The J gene is TRBJ1-5, the V gene TRBV25-1; no definite D call. This CDR3 spans 14 amino acids. V dropped 1 base and J dropped 5 bases, with 9 bases sitting between them. CDR1 and CDR2 from the germline V gene are MGHDK and SYGVNS. In DNA form, the CDR3 reads TGTGCCAGCAGTGAATGGACGGTTGATCAGCCCCAGCATTTT. This codes for CASSEWTVDQPQHF.

At least ten counts were recorded for this clonotype. CDR3 sequence: CASSYGDMNTEAFF. The CDR3 DNA reads as TGTGCCAGCAGCTACGGAGACATGAACACTGAAGCTTTCTTT. The chain joins TRBV5-6 to TRBJ1-1; D is uncertain. There are 14 residues in the CDR3. The V gene's germline CDR1 is SGHDT and CDR2 YYEEEE. V lost 3 bases and J lost 0, with 9 bases in between.

This clonotype was found many times. The J gene is TRBJ1-6, the V gene TRBV20-1, with a possible D match to TRBD1 (5 bases). Germline V gives CDR1 DFQATT, CDR2 SNEGSKA (reference sequence). Trimming shortened V by 3 bases and J by 10 bases, and 13 bases separated the two germline ends. The CDR3 has 13 residues. CDR3 DNA: TGCAGTGCTAGTGTGACAGAATTCTCACCCCTCCACTTT. Translating gives CSASVTEFSPLHF.

The sample holds many counts of this clonotype. This chain links TRBV10-3 with TRBJ2-7; TRBD1 agrees at 10 bases. This CDR3 is 15 amino acids long. Germline V gives CDR1 ENHRY, CDR2 SYGVKD. V dropped 5 bases and J dropped 4; count of bases not matched to a gene: 8. CDR3 residues: CAISPGQGVEYEQYF. The CDR3 DNA reads as TGTGCCATCAGTCCTGGACAGGGGGTAGAGTACGAGCAGTACTTC.

This clonotype has a handful of counts. The genes are TRBV20-1 and TRBJ1-2; D is ambiguous. The CDR3 is 12 amino acids. The germline V gene has CDR1 DFQATT and CDR2 SNEGSKA (reference sequence). V gave up 0 bases and J gave up 7 bases, with 9 bases separating them. CDR3 region: CSARDLYAGYTF. The CDR3 region has the DNA TGCAGTGCTAGAGATCTGTATGCTGGCTACACCTTC.

Ten or more counts support this clonotype. The chain combines TRBV29-1 with TRBJ1-5, with D possibly matching TRBD1 (6 bases). CDR3 length equals 14 residues. Deletions cut 6 bases from V and 2 bases from J, with 14 bases between. The germline CDR1 and CDR2 sequences are SQVTM and ANQGSEA. The CDR3: CSVKQGLGNQPQHF. In DNA form, the CDR3 reads TGCAGCGTAAAACAGGGCCTGGGCAATCAGCCCCAGCATTTT.

The CDR3 sequence: CSAPREGQSNQPQHF. The DNA for the CDR3 is TGCAGTGCCCCGCGTGAGGGGCAAAGCAATCAGCCCCAGCATTTT. The rearrangement joins TRBV20-1 to TRBJ1-5, with a weak D call TRBD1 (5 bases). The germline V gene encodes CDR1 DFQATT and CDR2 SNEGSKA (reference sequence). The germline V and J ends were trimmed by 6 bases and 1 base, with 16 bases remaining between them. The CDR3 loop spans 15 amino acids.

This clonotype was counted between two and nine times. The genes are TRBV7-6 and TRBJ2-7; TRBD1 aligns across 10 bases. V lost 4 bases and J lost 4; bases outside the gene matches: 7. Germline CDR1 and CDR2: SGHVS and FNYEAQ. The CDR3 is made up of 15 amino acids. CDR3 protein: CASSSTGTGVYEQYF. The CDR3, as DNA: TGTGCCAGCAGCTCAACCGGGACAGGGGTATACGAGCAGTACTTC.

A few counts support this clonotype. This chain joins TRBV7-2 and TRBJ1-1, with D unclear. The CDR3 loop spans 13 amino acids. V was pared by 2 bases and J by 1 base, with 5 bases between. Germline values: CDR1 SGHTA, CDR2 FQGNSA. Here the CDR3 DNA reads TGTGCCAGCAGCTTAACCTGGAACACTGAAGCTTTCTTT. It specifies CASSLTWNTEAFF. The variable domain in full, with the rest retrieved from reference TRBV7-2 and TRBJ1-1, is GAGVSQSPSNKVTEKGKDVELRCDPISGHTALYWYRQSLGQGLEFLIYFQGNSAPDKSGLPSDRFSAERTGGSVSTLTIQRTQQEDSAVYLCASSLTWNTEAFFGQGTRLTVV.

Of note for this clonotype: A much bigger clone sits one base away, suggesting this may be a read error. V gene TRBV25-1 combines with J gene TRBJ1-1; D is uncertain. Looked up from germline, CDR1 is MGHDK and CDR2 is SYGVNS. The V and J ends lost 5 bases and 4 bases respectively, with 8 bases between them. This CDR3 contains 12 residues. In DNA form, the CDR3 reads TGTGCCAGCAGTCGAAAGCCCACTGAAGCTTTCTTT. Its protein product is CASSRKPTEAFF. The full variable domain, completed using reference TRBV25-1 and TRBJ1-1, is EADIYQTPRYLVIGTGKKITLECSQTMGHDKMYWYQQDPGMELHLIHYSYGVNSTEKGDLSSESTVSRIRTEHFPLTLESARPSHTSQYLCASSRKPTEAFFGQGTRLTVV.

The table lists this clonotype with a few counts. The V gene is TRBV5-1, the J gene TRBJ2-7; perhaps TRBD2 as D (6 bases). Germline lookup yields CDR1 SGHRS and CDR2 YFSETQ. V lost 0 bases and J 6 bases, leaving 7 bases between the germline ends. The CDR3 is 12 amino acids. In DNA form, the CDR3 reads TGCGCCAGCAGCTTGGAAGCGGGCGAGCAGTACTTC. Residues: CASSLEAGEQYF.

This clonotype appeared many times. The chain uses TRBV4-2 and TRBJ2-3; 11 positions agree with TRBD2. CDR3 length: 15 residues. V was pared by 6 bases and J by 4 bases, with 6 bases of the junction left unmatched. CDR1 and CDR2 (germline): LGHNA, YNFKEQ. In DNA, the CDR3 is TGTGCCAGCAGTCCTAGCGGGGGGCAACCAGATACGCAGTATTTT. This sequence encodes CASSPSGGQPDTQYF.

This clonotype was detected many times. The chain couples TRBV7-9 to TRBJ2-7, with 9 bases fitting TRBD1. The CDR3 loop spans 15 amino acids. The germline CDR1 and CDR2 sequences are SEHNR and FQNEAQ (reference sequence). The junction had 9 bases not matched to a gene; V was cut back by 6 bases and J by 3 bases. The CDR3 spells CASSYGQGTNYEQYF. For the CDR3, the DNA is TGTGCCAGCAGTTACGGACAGGGGACCAACTACGAGCAGTACTTC.

This chain links TRBV7-3 with TRBJ2-7, with a weak D call TRBD1 (6 bases). The germline V gene encodes CDR1 SGHTA and CDR2 FQGTGA. CDR3 length: 15 amino acids. The V gene lost 5 bases and the J gene lost 3 bases, with 17 bases spanning the gap. The CDR3 region has the DNA TGTGCCAGCAGCGACGGCAGGGGTCTCCTCTACGAGCAGTACTTC. This sequence encodes CASSDGRGLLYEQYF.

This clonotype was counted between two and nine times. This chain links TRBV20-1 with TRBJ1-4; 7 bases align to TRBD1. With 8 bases clipped from V and 5 bases from J, the junction kept 8 bases outside the gene matches. This CDR3 region has 13 residues. From germline, CDR1 is DFQATT and CDR2 SNEGSKA (reference sequence). DNA of the CDR3: TGCAGTTCCAAGGGACAGTACAATGAAAAACTGTTTTTT. Translated: CSSKGQYNEKLFF.